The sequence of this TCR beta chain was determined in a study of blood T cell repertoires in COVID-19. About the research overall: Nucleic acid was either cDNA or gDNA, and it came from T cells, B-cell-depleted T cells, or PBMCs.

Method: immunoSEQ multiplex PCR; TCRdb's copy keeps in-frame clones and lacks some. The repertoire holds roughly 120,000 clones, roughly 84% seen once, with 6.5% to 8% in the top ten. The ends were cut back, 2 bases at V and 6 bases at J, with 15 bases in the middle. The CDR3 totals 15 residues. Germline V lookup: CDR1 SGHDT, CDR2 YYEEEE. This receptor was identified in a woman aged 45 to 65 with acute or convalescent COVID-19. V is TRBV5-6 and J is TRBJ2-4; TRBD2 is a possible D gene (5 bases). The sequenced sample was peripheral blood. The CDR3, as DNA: TGTGCCAGCAGCTTAGGGTCGGGGTTCGGAAACATTCAGTACTTC. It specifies CASSLGSGFGNIQYF.